The present entry profiles one T cell receptor beta chain with its context. No antigen is known for it. Unique molecular identifiers were incorporated into the prepared TCRbeta library. TCRdb analysed the PCR reads with MiXCR anew, one entry per CDR3 protein. The data hold 350,000 to 500,000 distinct CDR3 sequences, with approximately 41% observed a single time. These data belong to a study of T-cell reconstitution after alpha-beta-depleted transplantation in children. Regarding the study as a whole: Alpha-beta T cells about two months after transplant reportedly derived from several hundred expanded graft clones.

V shed 5 bases and J 3 bases; nucleotides not matched to a gene: 10. The CDR3 spans 15 residues. The germline V gene has CDR1 DFQATT and CDR2 SNEGSKA (reference sequence). The chain is built from TRBV20-1 and TRBJ2-3; 8 bases match TRBD1. The clonotype originates from a girl aged 2 to 9 with aplastic anemia, due to receive a stem cell transplant. The sequences come from PBMCs, collected before TCRalphabeta/CD19-depleted stem cell transplant. The CDR3 DNA sequence: TGCAGTGCTCAGACAGGGGCCTCCCGTACAGATACGCAGTATTTT. Its protein product is CSAQTGASRTDTQYF.